These T cell receptor beta chains were read from a single sample in a study of blood T cells in healthy people across ages. Via MiXCR, TCRdb re-called the 5' RACE reads, giving one row per CDR3 protein. The sample records some 900,000 distinct CDR3 sequences, 25% to 35% being singletons. Source material: blood. Receptor source: a woman of 80 years or more in good health. The CDR3 runs from the conserved cysteine through the conserved F or W. The D gene is left open where the match is weak. Clone size is shown for a subset of rows, as once, few, many or a class of expanded clone.

NA,TRBV12-3/TRBV12-4,TRBJ2-5,many,TGTGCCAGCAGTAGCCAGGGGGGTAATGATTACAATGAGCAGTACTTC,CASSSQGGNDYNEQYF
NA,TRBV5-1,TRBJ1-4,NA,TGCGCCAGCAGCACAGACAGCGGTAATGAAAAACTGTTTTTT,CASSTDSGNEKLFF
NA,TRBV30,TRBJ1-1,NA,TGTGCCTGGAGTGTAATCGGCCGTGAAGCTTTCTTT,CAWSVIGREAFF
TRBD2,TRBV12-3/TRBV12-4,TRBJ2-3,NA,TGTGCCAGTCGCGGGGGGATCCGAACTAGCACAGATGTGCAGTATTTT,CASRGGIRTSTDVQYF
NA,TRBV29-1,TRBJ1-2,many,TGCAGCGTCCTCCTGCGGACAGTTTTCTATGGCTACACCTTC,CSVLLRTVFYGYTF
TRBD1,TRBV10-3,TRBJ2-7,many,TGTGCCATCAGTGAGTCGGGGACAGGGTCGACCTACGAGCAGTACTTC,CAISESGTGSTYEQYF
TRBD1,TRBV5-1,TRBJ2-1,many,TGCGCCAGCAGCTTTGGGGACAGGGGACACCAAAACTCCTACAATGAGCAGTTCTTC,CASSFGDRGHQNSYNEQFF
TRBD2,TRBV12-3/TRBV12-4,TRBJ2-2,many,TGTGCCAGCAGGCGGGCGGGGGGCCTGCGGAACACCGGGGAGCTGTTTTTT,CASRRAGGLRNTGELFF
TRBD1,TRBV27,TRBJ1-4,once,TGTGCCAGCAGTGCGTCGACAGGGGGATTTGAAAAACTGTTTTTT,CASSASTGGFEKLFF
NA,TRBV7-9,TRBJ1-5,many,TGTGCCAGCAGCTTAGATTGGCAGCCCCAGCATTTT,CASSLDWQPQHF
NA,TRBV7-2,TRBJ1-3,NA,TGTGCCAGCAGGCCCTGGATTTGGAGTTCTGGAAACACCATATATTTT,CASRPWIWSSGNTIYF
TRBD2,TRBV19,TRBJ2-1,NA,TGTGCCAGTAGTCCCCACGGGGGGGCCATCCGGTGCAACGAGCAGTTCTTC,CASSPHGGAIRCNEQFF
NA,TRBV6-2/TRBV6-3,TRBJ1-5,NA,TGTGCCGGCAGTTACGAGGTGAATCAGCCCCAGCATTTT,CAGSYEVNQPQHF
TRBD1,TRBV7-9,TRBJ1-1,many,TGTGCCAGCAGCTTAGGGGACAGTCCGTACACTGAAGCTTTCTTT,CASSLGDSPYTEAFF
TRBD2,TRBV9,TRBJ2-3,few,TGTGCCAGCAGCGTACGAGCGGGGGGGCCAGATACGCAGTATTTT,CASSVRAGGPDTQYF
TRBD1,TRBV24-1,TRBJ2-3,many,TGTGCCACCAGTTTGACAGGGGATACGCAGTATTTT,CATSLTGDTQYF
NA,TRBV7-8,TRBJ2-7,many,TGTGCCAGCAGCCCAAGGAGGGTCCACACCAAGTACGAGCAGTACTTC,CASSPRRVHTKYEQYF
TRBD2,TRBV7-3,TRBJ2-1,once,TGTGCCAGCAGCCCCGGACTAGAGCGCGAGCAGTTCTTC,CASSPGLEREQFF
TRBD1,TRBV7-2,TRBJ2-1,NA,TGTGCTAGCAGCCGTGGACAGGGAAACTACGAGCAGTTCTTC,CASSRGQGNYEQFF
NA,TRBV29-1,TRBJ2-7,few,TGCAGCCGTTCTAATTTATACGAGCAGTACTTC,CSRSNLYEQYF
TRBD2,TRBV11-3,TRBJ2-3,NA,TGTGCCAGCAGCTTGACTAGCGGAACATCAGATACGCAGTATTTT,CASSLTSGTSDTQYF
TRBD1,TRBV27,TRBJ1-2,NA,TGTGCCAGCAGTTATCAAGGGACAGGGAGTTCTGGCTACACCTTC,CASSYQGTGSSGYTF
NA,TRBV6-2/TRBV6-3,TRBJ1-5,many,TGTGCCACCCGTGGAGGGGAGGTATTAAGGAATCAGCCCCAGCATTTT,CATRGGEVLRNQPQHF
NA,TRBV12-3/TRBV12-4,TRBJ2-1,NA,TGTGCCAGCAGTTTAGCGCGTCAGAATGAGCAGTTCTTC,CASSLARQNEQFF
NA,TRBV20-1,TRBJ2-2,few,TGCAGTGCTACCCACGATAACACCGGGGAGCTGTTTTTT,CSATHDNTGELFF
NA,TRBV12-3/TRBV12-4,TRBJ2-3,NA,TGTGCCAGCAGCCCTACAGGGTTCATAGGAGATACGCAGTATTTT,CASSPTGFIGDTQYF
TRBD2,TRBV12-3/TRBV12-4,TRBJ2-1,many,TGTGCCAGCAGTTCTCCCTTGGGCGGGGGTGCTAATGAGCAGTTCTTC,CASSSPLGGGANEQFF
NA,TRBV28,TRBJ1-2,few,TGTGCCAGCAGGGGGCTGGGGGGCGGAAAAGGCTACACCTTC,CASRGLGGGKGYTF
TRBD1,TRBV6-1,TRBJ1-1,NA,TGTGCCAGCAGCCCGGGGGACAGGGGGAAGGGCACTGAAGCTTTCTTT,CASSPGDRGKGTEAFF
NA,TRBV14,TRBJ2-1,NA,TGTGCCAGCAGCTTAACCAGGGGCATCAATGAGCAGTTCTTC,CASSLTRGINEQFF
TRBD2,TRBV7-2,TRBJ2-1,many,TGTGCCAGCCGGACTAGCGGGGTTGATGAGCAGTTCTTC,CASRTSGVDEQFF
NA,TRBV6-1,TRBJ2-7,NA,TGTGCCAGCACTACTGGCAGGACGACCTACGAGCAGTACTTC,CASTTGRTTYEQYF
TRBD2,TRBV5-1,TRBJ2-1,many,TGCGCCAGCACCCCGGTGGCGGGGGTCCTCAATGAGCAGTTCTTC,CASTPVAGVLNEQFF
TRBD1,TRBV20-1,TRBJ2-4,NA,TGCAGTGCCTTGAGGGGGCGTGGGGACAATGAGCAGTACTTC,CSALRGRGDNEQYF
NA,TRBV18,TRBJ1-5,NA,TGTGCCAGCTCACCAAGGCAAGGCCAGCCCCAGCATTTT,CASSPRQGQPQHF
TRBD1,TRBV12-3/TRBV12-4,TRBJ2-1,many,TGTGCCAGCAGTTCGGGGTACCGGGACAGGGGTTACAATGAGCAGTTCTTC,CASSSGYRDRGYNEQFF
TRBD2,TRBV20-1,TRBJ2-3,few,TGCAGTGCCGGGGGGGGAAGGGGAACAGATACGCAGTATTTT,CSAGGGRGTDTQYF
NA,TRBV7-2,TRBJ2-7,NA,TGTGCCAGCAGCTTAGAAGGGACTCCCGTCCACGAGCAGTACTTC,CASSLEGTPVHEQYF
NA,TRBV7-3,TRBJ2-3,NA,TGTGCCAGCAGCTTCTCGGGCTCGGGGGATACGCAGTATTTT,CASSFSGSGDTQYF
NA,TRBV24-1,TRBJ2-3,few,TGTGCCACCAGTGACCCACAACAGGACTCTACAGATACGCAGTATTTT,CATSDPQQDSTDTQYF
TRBD1,TRBV7-2,TRBJ1-6,many,TGTGCCAGCAGCTTGGTAGCAGGGGGGAATTCACCCCTCCACTTT,CASSLVAGGNSPLHF
NA,TRBV12-3/TRBV12-4,TRBJ2-7,many,TGTGCCAGCAGTTTAATCCGGGGTCTCTATAACGAGCAGTACTTC,CASSLIRGLYNEQYF
TRBD2,TRBV12-3/TRBV12-4,TRBJ2-5,many,TGTGCCAGCAGTTTATGGACTAGCGGGGTAATTGGAGAGACCCAGTACTTC,CASSLWTSGVIGETQYF
NA,TRBV6-6,TRBJ2-6,NA,TGTGCCAGCAGGCACTACGACCGCTCTGGGGCCAACGTCCTGACTTTC,CASRHYDRSGANVLTF
TRBD1,TRBV30,TRBJ1-2,NA,TGTGCCTGTGACAGGGGACTGAACTATGGCTACACCTTC,CACDRGLNYGYTF